This T cell receptor beta chain was found in a study of cytomegalovirus exposure and HLA in healthy donors. Overall study: The 120 or so validation repertoires used the same platform as the roughly 670 first-cohort repertoires, a later analysis reported.

The length of the CDR3 is 14 residues. V dropped 3 bases and J dropped 9; count of bases not matched to a gene: 11. Germline assignment: CDR1 SGHRS and CDR2 YFSETQ. General study results and limits: The classifier reportedly diagnosed cytomegalovirus status with high specificity and sensitivity. Rare sequences made up most TCRs, while some public TCRs were found in many donors. It was confirmed in vitro that three of the CMV-associated chains were specific for CMV antigens.

Concerning this clone itself: No antigen is known for it.

Sequencing was performed with immunoSEQ multiplex PCR; in TCRdb, only in-frame clones are kept and a portion is missing. The sample shows 90,000 or so clones, 96% of them seen only once. This receptor was taken from a man younger than 35 in good health and CMV-seronegative. The source material was PBMCs. The rearrangement links TRBV5-1 to TRBJ2-7; TRBD2 matches at 8 bases. The CDR3 here is CASSYEASGLGQYF. DNA for the CDR3: TGCGCCAGCAGCTATGAGGCTAGCGGGCTCGGGCAGTACTTC.